This T cell receptor (beta chain) stems from a study of blood T cells in healthy people across ages (dated by TCRdb to the mid-2010s). Context from the whole study: In model experiments, template switching captured about one uniquely barcoded TCR beta cDNA molecule for every two T cells. The donors were divided into four age groups: young (average roughly 15 years), middle-aged (about 41), aged (around 67) and long-lived (about 90). Donors of different ages were randomly distributed across sequencing lanes to avoid experimental bias. Using the same blood draw, the study looked at two additional independent replicas of 1 million unique cDNA reads for two donors, one aged 18 to 30 and the other aged 80 or older. Using deep sequencing normalized with unique cDNA molecular identifiers, the study measured how TCR beta repertoire diversity changes with age.

Receptor amplification or capture employed 5' RACE. Instrument on record: Illumina HiSeq 2500. A second roughly 7 to 11 cycle PCR used a sample-barcoded 5' primer and a J-beta primer mix. A template-switch 5' adaptor carrying 12 random nucleotides introduced a unique molecular identifier onto each TCR beta cDNA molecule. Each sample yielded at least 3 million CDR3-containing paired-end reads. First-strand cDNA synthesis was performed from all RNA using the Mint cDNA synthesis kit, with priming by a TRBC-specific oligonucleotide. Following uracil-DNA glycosylase treatment, a first 18-cycle PCR with universal primers M1SS and BC2_uni_R was performed on all cDNA. In the paper's pipeline: Normalization of each sample was performed by random selection of 1 million high-quality reads, each carrying a distinct molecular identifier. Instead of being binned into consensus sequences, reads that shared molecular identifiers were thrown out. MiTCR, set to a Q25 quality threshold and the strictest error-elimination algorithm, was used for CDR3 identification, clonotype clustering and error correction. A nonparametric unseen species model using Euler transformation provided a lower-bound estimate of total TCR beta diversity. Starting from the raw public reads, TCRdb applied fastp trimming at Q25, assembled clones with MiXCR and retained in-frame beta chains. Each record represents a unique CDR3 protein, reported with the most common genes and DNA among its rows. What appears here as the V and J calls and clone size reflects TCRdb's work, not the paper's. Here the sample has about 970,000 distinct CDR3 sequences; 45% to 60% occur a single time. The ten largest make up 20% to 25% of the sample.

The germline ends are 5 bases apart after V is trimmed by 6 bases and J by 4 bases. Including the terminal cysteine and phenylalanine, the CDR3 comprises 11 residues. Only the CDR3 DNA is retained, 33 bases long and in frame from the first base. Sequences MNHNY (CDR1) and SVGAGI (CDR2) are obtained from the germline V gene (reference sequence). Donors were 30 to 45 systemically healthy Caucasian individuals from Russia aged about 6 to 100 years. Each donor gave about 11 milliliters of peripheral blood, drawn into EDTA-treated Vacutainer tubes. Ficoll-Paque density-gradient centrifugation was used to isolate PBMCs, with at least 7 million per sample. Trizol reagent was used to extract total RNA from the PBMCs, yielding at least 6 micrograms per sample. Naive CD45RAhigh/CD27high T cell percentages were measured by flow cytometry on a PBMC aliquot from every donor. This clonotype came up a few times. Its antigen is unknown. Base qualities are not recorded, but no much larger clone differs from it by a single base.

Study-wide conclusions, independent of this receptor: The CMV infection status of donors was not known, potentially confounding age-related changes in expanded clonotypes. As age increased, observed TCR beta diversity per million T cells dropped in a roughly linear way, and a significant reduction was already evident by age 40. The percentage of naive T cells measured by flow cytometry correlated strongly with observed TCR beta diversity. Because profiling used bulk unsorted PBMCs, naive and antigen-experienced compartments could not be compared conclusively. The long-lived group showed more naive CD4+ T cells, fewer expanded clones and increased TCR diversity than the aged group, suggesting age selection. Estimates of total diversity based on one million sequenced T cells were regarded as lower bounds and as underestimates.

The sequence derives from a woman in her fifties or sixties in good health. Input material: blood. The V and J segments used are TRBV6-6 and TRBJ2-3; the D gene identity is not certain. The DNA sequence is as follows: TGTGCCAGCAGGTTCGCAGATACGCAGTATTTT. Protein translation: CASRFADTQYF.